The 20 T cell receptor beta chains presented below share a single source sample, sequenced in a study of blood T cell repertoires in COVID-19. The table came from immunoSEQ multiplex PCR; TCRdb's copy has only in-frame clones and leaves some out. The sample lists just under 80,000 clones, approximately 82% seen once, with approximately 33% in the top ten. The sample consisted of peripheral blood. Receptor source: a woman aged 65 to 85 with acute or convalescent COVID-19.

CDR3 DNA sequence: TGTGCCAGCAGCTTTTCCGTTGGGGGGGTAGAGACCCAGTACTTC. Amino acids: CASSFSVGGVETQYF. This chain uses TRBV11-2 with TRBJ2-5; 7 positions agree with TRBD2. CDR1 and CDR2 from the germline V gene are SGHAT and FQNNGV. There are 15 residues in the CDR3. V lost 3 bases and J lost 4; bases outside the gene matches: 8. Variable domain in full (rest from reference TRBV11-2 and TRBJ2-5): EAGVAQSPRYKIIEKRQSVAFWCNPISGHATLYWYQQILGQGPKLLIQFQNNGVVDDSQLPKDRFSAERLKGVDSTLKIQPAKLEDSAVYLCASSFSVGGVETQYFGPGTRLLVL.

The V gene is TRBV19, the J gene TRBJ2-1; 7 bases map to TRBD2. Germline trimming cut 6 bases from V and 3 bases from J; bases unmatched to any gene: 8. Germline V gene data show CDR1 as LNHDA and CDR2 as SQIVND (reference sequence). CDR3 length: 15 residues. CDR3: CASSSGTNHYNEQFF. CDR3 in DNA: TGTGCCAGTAGCTCCGGGACTAACCACTACAATGAGCAGTTCTTC.

This rearrangement joins TRBV30 to TRBJ2-7; D is possibly TRBD1 (6 bases). The CDR3 loop spans 14 amino acids. The germline V and J ends were trimmed by 5 bases and 0 bases, with 14 bases remaining between them. In germline, CDR1 is GTSNPN, CDR2 SVGIG (reference sequence). The DNA of the CDR3 is TGTGCCTGGGCCTCGGGACAACTCTCCTACGAGCAGTACTTC. Amino acids: CAWASGQLSYEQYF.

This chain uses TRBV5-1 with TRBJ1-1; a weak D match, TRBD1 (6 bases). Germline V gene data show CDR1 as SGHRS and CDR2 as YFSETQ. Trimming took off 1 base at V and 3 bases at J, with 10 bases between the two ends. The CDR3 covers 14 residues. The chain's CDR3 is CASSLQGRDTEAFF. The CDR3 DNA is TGCGCCAGCAGCTTGCAGGGGAGGGACACTGAAGCTTTCTTT.

This clone was detected once. The chain has TRBV10-2 and TRBJ1-2, with D perhaps matching TRBD1 (5 bases). V gave up 0 bases and J gave up 6 bases, with 17 bases separating them. The CDR3 is 16 amino acids. From germline, CDR1 is WSHSY and CDR2 SAAADI. This CDR3 reads CASSESTPEGRDGYTF. The CDR3 coding sequence is TGCGCCAGCAGTGAGTCGACGCCGGAGGGGCGGGATGGCTACACCTTC.

The chain employs TRBV6-1 and TRBJ1-2; D gene uncertain. V was trimmed by 1 base and J by 5 bases, leaving 5 bases between them. Germline values: CDR1 MNHNS, CDR2 SASEGT. The CDR3 contains 12 residues. The CDR3 sequence is CASSEGTYGYTF. The DNA for the CDR3 is TGTGCCAGCAGTGAAGGGACTTATGGCTACACCTTC.

This clone appeared a single time. The chain uses TRBV19 and TRBJ1-1; the D is unclear. Per the germline V gene, CDR1 is LNHDA and CDR2 is SQIVND (reference sequence). This CDR3 comprises 13 residues. Trimming left V 3 bases short and J 1 base short, with 6 bases between. The CDR3: CASSIVRNTEAFF. The CDR3 nucleotides are TGTGCCAGTAGTATCGTTCGGAACACTGAAGCTTTCTTT.

The V call is TRBV7-2, the J call TRBJ2-3; D call uncertain. Deletions cut 1 base from V and 2 bases from J, with 7 bases between. The CDR3 totals 14 residues. The V gene's germline CDR1 is SGHTA and CDR2 FQGNSA. The CDR3, as DNA: TGTGCCAGCAGCTTAGGGCCCATCACAGATACGCAGTATTTT. Protein product: CASSLGPITDTQYF.

The rearrangement joins TRBV21-1 to TRBJ2-2; TRBD2, the table's D call, was not compared with the DNA. TRBV21-1 is assigned pseudogene status. The CDR3 length is 19 residues. The CDR3 nucleotides are TGTGCCAGCAGCAAAGTGACCGGGCCGGGACTAGAGGATACCGGGGAGCTGTTTTTT. This gives the protein CASSKVTGPGLEDTGELFF.

The V call is TRBV29-1, the J call TRBJ2-7; TRBD1 agrees at 10 bases. Germline loops: CDR1 SQVTM, CDR2 ANQGSEA. J lost 3 bases, V lost 3 bases, and 5 bases had no gene match. CDR3 size: 14 residues. CDR3 bases: TGCAGCGTTGACCACGGACAGGGGGGCTACGAGCAGTACTTC. It codes for CSVDHGQGGYEQYF.

V is TRBV7-2 and J is TRBJ2-2; 8 bases align to TRBD2. V dropped 2 bases and J dropped 4; count of bases not matched to a gene: 6. This CDR3 spans 16 amino acids. The germline V gene encodes CDR1 SGHTA and CDR2 FQGNSA. In nucleotides, the CDR3 is TGTGCCAGCAGCTTACGGGCGGGAGGTCCCACCGGGGAGCTGTTTTTT. Translating gives CASSLRAGGPTGELFF.

The V and J genes are TRBV6-6 and TRBJ2-5; maybe TRBD1 (6 bases). V dropped 7 bases and J dropped 4 bases, with 13 bases sitting between them. This CDR3 has 13 amino acids. CDR1 is MNHNY and CDR2 is SVGAGI in the germline V gene (reference sequence). The CDR3 region has the DNA TGTGCCAGCAACGGCCAGGGGAGAGAGACCCAGTACTTC. Protein sequence: CASNGQGRETQYF.

The gene calls are TRBV3-1 (or the pseudogene TRBV3-2) and TRBJ1-2, with 12 bases that match TRBD1. This CDR3 is 18 amino acids long. The J segment lost 0 bases and the V segment lost 4 bases, leaving 9 bases of the junction unmatched. Germline CDR1 reads LGHDT; CDR2 reads YNNKEL (reference sequence). CDR3 sequence reads: CASSLSGTGGASNYGYTF. The CDR3 bases are TGTGCCAGCAGCCTTTCCGGGACAGGGGGCGCGTCTAACTATGGCTACACCTTC.

This chain links TRBV11-2 with TRBJ1-4; D might be TRBD1 (5 bases). V dropped 1 base and J dropped 10 bases, with 16 bases sitting between them. CDR1 is SGHAT and CDR2 is FQNNGV in the germline V gene. This CDR3 has 15 amino acids. CDR3: CASSLGGSGLGKLFF. The CDR3 bases are TGTGCCAGCAGCTTAGGCGGATCGGGACTGGGAAAACTGTTTTTT.

The table lists this clone with many counts. J is TRBJ2-7 and V is TRBV30, with D unclear. From germline, CDR1 is GTSNPN and CDR2 SVGIG (reference sequence). The V end was cut by 2 bases, the J end by 3 bases, with 14 bases between. The CDR3 has 14 residues. The CDR3 spells CAWSTITPGYEQYF. CDR3 DNA sequence: TGTGCCTGGAGTACCATCACCCCCGGCTACGAGCAGTACTTC.

This clone was observed once. The rearrangement joins TRBV19 to TRBJ2-2, with 9 bases aligning to TRBD2. CDR1 is LNHDA, CDR2 SQIVND, per germline (reference sequence). This CDR3 has 19 residues. V shed 5 bases and J 1 base; nucleotides not matched to a gene: 14. CDR3 region: CASSHLVEREVWNTGELFF. CDR3 in DNA: TGTGCCAGTAGTCATTTAGTCGAGCGGGAGGTGTGGAACACCGGGGAGCTGTTTTTT.

The chain is built from TRBV18 and TRBJ1-1; unclear D gene. The length of the CDR3 is 13 residues. CDR1 is KGHSH and CDR2 is LQKENI in the germline V gene. Trimming removed 3 bases at V and 1 base at J, with 6 bases between. CDR3 sequence: CASSPQKNTEAFF. The CDR3 DNA follows: TGTGCCAGCTCACCTCAGAAGAACACTGAAGCTTTCTTT.

V usage is TRBV5-1 and J usage is TRBJ2-1, with 12 bases that match TRBD1. This CDR3 spans 15 amino acids. CDR1 is SGHRS and CDR2 is YFSETQ in the germline V gene. Germline trimming cut 4 bases from V and 12 bases from J; bases unmatched to any gene: 11. CDR3 in amino acids: CASSRGTGGPTVQFF. The CDR3 DNA reads TGCGCCAGCAGCCGCGGGACAGGGGGCCCCACTGTGCAGTTCTTC.

The rearrangement joins TRBV5-1 to TRBJ1-1, with 8 bases that match TRBD1. Germline-derived CDR1 and CDR2 are SGHRS and YFSETQ. This CDR3 region has 16 residues. J gave up 0 bases and V 1 base, and 5 bases lay outside the gene matches. The CDR3 loop reads CASSLTGGDLNTEAFF. The CDR3 DNA reads as TGCGCCAGCAGCTTGACAGGGGGAGATTTGAACACTGAAGCTTTCTTT.

This clone was observed a single time. The genes are TRBV6-2 or TRBV6-3 and TRBJ2-5; no firm D call. This CDR3 contains 14 residues. Looked up from germline, CDR1 is MNHEY and CDR2 is SVGEGT. Trimming cost V 4 bases and J 7 bases, with 16 bases left between them. The DNA of the CDR3 is TGTGCCAGCAGTTTCGGGTATCAAGAAGGGACCCAGTACTTC. Its translation is CASSFGYQEGTQYF.